In this sample, the clone carrying this TCR beta chain turned up a few times. This specimen comes from a study of T cell repertoires in cytomegalovirus infection. Germline V gene lookup returns CDR1 SGHKS and CDR2 YYEKEE (reference sequence). V gave up 4 bases and J gave up 1 base, with 17 bases separating them. The CDR3 runs to 16 residues. TCRdb itself ran the reads through MiXCR, one entry per CDR3 protein. The table has around 170,000 distinct CDR3 sequences, more than 15% seen once. The TCR sequence derives from a human donor in good health (CMV status not recorded). Some clones in this sample may be carry-over from other donors' samples. The sample taken for sequencing was CD8+ T cells from PBMCs. The rearrangement uses TRBV5-5 and TRBJ2-5; tentative D call: TRBD2 (6 bases). CDR3 nucleotides: TGTGCCAGCAGCCCTGGGAGTAGCGGCTTCCAAGAGACCCAGTACTTC. Its translation: CASSPGSSGFQETQYF.